This T cell receptor beta chain stems from a study of vaccination effects on CD4 cells after COVID-19. Following an approximately 11-day culture, CD4+ T cells were purified. Sequenced by immunoSEQ multiplex PCR; TCRdb stores in-frame clones only, minus some. The data show about 35,000 clones, 65% to 70% seen once. This clone occurred a few times. Its antigen remains unknown. The sequencing here drew on CD4+ T cells from PBMCs cultured without peptide, taken before COVID-19 vaccination. The TCR comes from a human donor who received a COVID-19 vaccine.

The CDR3 spells CASKRGRVSPYEQYF. The DNA for the CDR3 is TGTGCCAGCAAGCGAGGTCGGGTGTCTCCCTACGAGCAGTACTTC. The gene calls are TRBV27 and TRBJ2-7, with unresolved D. V was trimmed by 7 bases and J by 2 bases, leaving 18 bases between them. This CDR3 region has 15 residues. Germline CDR1 and CDR2: MNHEY and SMNVEV (reference sequence).